Listed below are T cell receptor beta chains from one sample, sequenced in a study of molecular identifiers for immune sequencing clone quantification. In TCRdb, the PCR reads were re-called with MiXCR into one record per CDR3 protein. The sample consists of around 470,000 distinct CDR3 sequences, roughly a fifth of them appearing once. The sequenced material came from naive CD8+ T cells from blood, with Jurkat cell RNA spiked in. The source of these receptors is a human donor in good health. Some libraries in this study had Jurkat cell RNA spiked in. Both conserved end residues are part of each CDR3. A D gene is named only where the DNA matches it firmly. Rows give clone size only sometimes, using once, few, many, or a class for an expanded clone.

>TRBD1|TRBV7-9|few|TRBJ2-7
CASSPSGQGAHRTYEQYF
TGTGCCAGCAGCCCATCCGGACAGGGGGCTCACAGAACCTACGAGCAGTACTTC
>.|TRBV7-9|many|TRBJ1-2
CASKTLEKAHGYTF
TGTGCCAGCAAAACCCTCGAGAAGGCGCATGGCTACACCTTC
>TRBD1|TRBV15|.|TRBJ1-1
CATGGPGTGLAEAFF
TGTGCCACCGGCGGACCCGGGACAGGGTTAGCTGAAGCTTTCTTT
>TRBD1|TRBV19|.|TRBJ1-1
CASSIGQGVTEAFF
TGTGCCAGTAGTATCGGACAGGGGGTCACTGAAGCTTTCTTT
>.|TRBV10-3|.|TRBJ2-3
CAISDGGGTDTQYF
TGTGCCATCAGTGATGGTGGGGGAACAGATACGCAGTATTTT
>.|TRBV12-3/TRBV12-4|many|TRBJ2-3
CASSFTERDDTQYF
TGTGCCAGCAGTTTCACCGAGAGGGATGATACGCAGTATTTT
>.|TRBV27|many|TRBJ1-1
CASSLMADTFMNTEAFF
TGTGCCAGCAGTTTAATGGCAGACACGTTCATGAACACTGAAGCTTTCTTT
>.|TRBV13|.|TRBJ1-1
CASSLAGRPTEAFF
TGTGCCAGCAGCTTAGCGGGGCGACCGACTGAAGCTTTCTTT
>.|TRBV29-1|.|TRBJ2-3
CSVELAGDYTDTQYF
TGCAGCGTTGAGCTCGCAGGGGACTACACAGATACGCAGTATTTT
>.|TRBV2|few|TRBJ1-2
CASRSGDYGYTF
TGTGCCAGCAGATCAGGGGACTATGGCTACACCTTC
>.|TRBV12-3/TRBV12-4|few|TRBJ2-3
CASLRFHSTDTQYF
TGTGCCAGCCTTAGATTCCATAGCACAGATACGCAGTATTTT
>.|TRBV25-1|.|TRBJ1-2
CASSEYAGSGYGYTF
TGTGCCAGCAGTGAATATGCGGGGTCGGGCTATGGCTACACCTTC
>.|TRBV19|few|TRBJ1-2
CASTPPAHSVYGYTF
TGTGCCAGTACCCCCCCGGCCCACAGCGTCTATGGCTACACCTTC
>TRBD2|TRBV5-4|.|TRBJ2-3
CASSSPTLAGGPDTQYF
TGTGCCAGCAGCTCGCCTACTCTAGCGGGAGGGCCAGATACGCAGTATTTT
>.|TRBV5-1|.|TRBJ1-1
CASSSESVYTEVFF
TGCGCCAGCAGCTCGGAATCGGTCTACACTGAAGTTTTCTTT
>TRBD2|TRBV5-3|.|TRBJ2-7
CASSTSGGVSNEQYF
TGTGCCAGCAGCACTAGCGGGGGGGTATCTAACGAGCAGTACTTC
>.|TRBV4-1|few|TRBJ1-1
CASSQGPGLDTEAFF
TGCGCCAGCAGCCAAGGTCCAGGGTTGGACACTGAAGCTTTCTTT
>TRBD1|TRBV4-1|.|TRBJ2-4
CASSQEIRGTKNIQYF
TGCGCCAGCAGCCAAGAGATCAGGGGGACCAAAAACATTCAGTACTTC
>.|TRBV20-1|few|TRBJ2-7
CSATLIGTHLYEQYF
TGCAGTGCTACGCTAATCGGGACACACCTGTACGAGCAGTACTTC
>.|TRBV5-8|many|TRBJ1-1
CASSLYLNTEAFF
TGTGCCAGCAGCTTGTACCTGAACACTGAAGCTTTCTTT
>.|TRBV28|.|TRBJ2-7
CAGSFDGPRGPWTYEQYF
TGTGCCGGCAGTTTCGACGGCCCTCGGGGGCCCTGGACCTACGAGCAGTACTTC
>.|TRBV13|many|TRBJ2-3
CASSFEEDTQYF
TGTGCCAGCAGCTTCGAAGAAGATACGCAGTATTTT
>.|TRBV21-1|many|TRBJ2-5
CARFPAAGRETQYF
TGTGCCAGATTCCCCGCGGCGGGGAGAGAGACCCAGTACTTC
>.|TRBV30|many|TRBJ1-5
CAWSVQSQPQHF
TGTGCCTGGAGTGTACAGAGTCAGCCCCAGCATTTT
>.|TRBV3-1|.|TRBJ2-3
CASSQEDPPGLLLAAQYF
TGTGCCAGCAGCCAAGAAGACCCCCCGGGACTGCTTCTTGCCGCGCAGTATTTT
>TRBD2|TRBV4-3|few|TRBJ2-3
CASSQNLNSGGVADTQYF
TGCGCCAGCAGCCAAAACCTCAATAGCGGGGGGGTTGCAGATACGCAGTATTTT
>.|TRBV5-1|.|TRBJ2-7
CASSPRPHYEQYF
TGCGCCAGCAGCCCCCGTCCCCACTACGAGCAGTACTTC
>.|TRBV19|many|TRBJ1-1
CASSIPGTWGTEAFF
TGTGCCAGTAGTATACCAGGGACGTGGGGCACTGAAGCTTTCTTT
>TRBD1|TRBV11-2|few|TRBJ2-2
CASSQARGMAGELFF
TGTGCCAGCAGCCAAGCCAGGGGGATGGCCGGGGAGCTGTTTTTT
>TRBD1|TRBV7-9|.|TRBJ2-7
CASSLGQGTEQYF
TGTGCCAGCAGCCTGGGACAGGGGACCGAGCAGTACTTC
>TRBD1|TRBV30|.|TRBJ1-1
CAWGQGPEAFF
TGTGCCTGGGGACAGGGGCCCGAAGCTTTCTTT
>.|TRBV6-4|.|TRBJ2-5
CASSFRQRETQYF
TGTGCCAGCAGTTTCCGACAGCGGGAGACCCAGTACTTC
>.|TRBV12-3/TRBV12-4|few|TRBJ2-3
CASTEMDTQYF
TGTGCCAGCACCGAAATGGATACGCAGTATTTT
>.|TRBV11-2|few|TRBJ2-1
CASSFRGATNNEQFF
TGTGCCAGCAGCTTTCGGGGGGCAACCAACAATGAGCAGTTCTTC
>.|TRBV29-1|many|TRBJ2-7
CSVVGPGLYEQYF
TGCAGCGTTGTTGGCCCTGGACTCTACGAGCAGTACTTC
>.|TRBV9|few|TRBJ2-3
CASSYSDISTDTQYF
TGTGCCAGCAGCTATAGCGACATTAGCACAGATACGCAGTATTTT
>.|TRBV3-1|.|TRBJ2-7
CASSPLPPEQYF
TGTGCCAGCAGCCCCCTCCCACCTGAGCAGTACTTC
>TRBD1|TRBV5-1|many|TRBJ1-5
CARGTGIRDQPQHF
TGCGCCAGGGGGACAGGGATAAGGGATCAGCCCCAGCATTTT
>TRBD2|TRBV4-3|few|TRBJ2-7
CASSQGTSGSIYEQYF
TGCGCCAGCAGCCAAGGCACTAGCGGGTCTATTTACGAGCAGTACTTC
>.|TRBV7-9|many|TRBJ2-3
CASSSSRTDTQYF
TGTGCCAGCAGCTCCAGCCGCACAGATACGCAGTATTTT
>TRBD2|TRBV12-3/TRBV12-4|.|TRBJ2-2
CASSSGTSGYGRNTGELCF
TGTGCCAGCAGTTCGGGGACTAGCGGGTACGGTCGGAACACCGGGGAGCTGTGTTTT
>.|TRBV9|once|TRBJ1-4
CASSLNRGAKNEKLFF
TGTGCCAGCAGCCTAAACCGGGGGGCCAAGAATGAAAAACTGTTTTTT
>TRBD2|TRBV19|.|TRBJ2-1
CASRWGTSPYNEQFF
TGTGCCAGTAGATGGGGGACTAGCCCTTACAATGAGCAGTTCTTC
>TRBD2|TRBV20-1|few|TRBJ2-2
CSAIRTSFHGELFF
TGCAGTGCTATCCGGACTAGCTTTCACGGGGAGCTGTTTTTT
>TRBD1|TRBV6-5|.|TRBJ2-2
CASSPWTGPPTGELLF
TGTGCCAGCAGCCCCTGGACAGGGCCCCCCACCGGGGAGCTGCTTTTT
>.|TRBV19|many|TRBJ2-7
CASSKHYEQYF
TGTGCCAGTAGTAAACACTACGAGCAGTACTTC
>.|TRBV6-2/TRBV6-3|few|TRBJ1-2
CASSYSPREYGYTF
TGTGCCAGCAGTTACTCACCAAGAGAGTATGGCTACACCTTC
>.|TRBV4-2|few|TRBJ1-5
CASSQYSDSNQPQHF
TGTGCCAGCAGCCAGTACTCCGATAGCAATCAGCCCCAGCATTTT
>TRBD1|TRBV12-3/TRBV12-4|.|TRBJ1-1
CASSPGQGANEAFF
TGTGCCAGCAGCCCCGGACAGGGAGCTAATGAAGCTTTCTTT
>.|TRBV13|many|TRBJ2-2
CASSLGRAGELFF
TGTGCCAGCAGCTTAGGTCGAGCCGGGGAGCTGTTTTTT
>.|TRBV6-2/TRBV6-3|many|TRBJ1-5
CASRQGLNQPQHF
TGTGCCAGCAGGCAGGGGTTGAATCAGCCCCAGCATTTT
>TRBD1|TRBV7-3|many|TRBJ1-5
CASSTGQLNQPQHF
TGTGCCAGCAGCACGGGACAGTTGAATCAGCCCCAGCATTTT
>TRBD2|TRBV2|many|TRBJ2-5
CASTKGRGEPSQETQYF
TGTGCCAGCACCAAGGGACGGGGGGAGCCCAGTCAAGAGACCCAGTACTTC
>.|TRBV5-1|many|TRBJ1-1
CASSLAYINTEAFF
TGCGCCAGCAGCTTGGCCTATATTAACACTGAAGCTTTCTTT
>.|TRBV5-4|.|TRBJ1-3
CASSPRPGRTTYSGNTIYF
TGTGCCAGCAGCCCACGACCGGGACGAACTACTTACTCTGGAAACACCATATATTTT
>TRBD1|TRBV19|few|TRBJ1-1
CASSMEQTYRGNTEAFF
TGTGCCAGTAGTATGGAGCAGACTTACAGGGGAAACACTGAAGCTTTCTTT
>TRBD2|TRBV10-3|.|TRBJ2-5
CAISEPTSGVGETQYF
TGTGCCATCAGTGAGCCGACTAGCGGGGTAGGAGAGACCCAGTACTTC
>.|TRBV27|.|TRBJ2-1
CASSLALRGGWQFF
TGTGCCAGCAGTTTAGCCCTTCGTGGGGGATGGCAGTTCTTC